The rows below give T cell receptor beta chains drawn from one sample of a study of graft-versus-host responses after intestinal transplantation. Repertoires were generated with immunoSEQ multiplex PCR, while TCRdb's copy carries only in-frame clones and drops some. This sample has some 130,000 clones; more than 90% occur once, and the top ten carry over 0.15%. Their specific antigens are unknown. Sample: unstimulated CD4+ T cells sorted from spleen or lymph node cells, taken before intestinal transplant. The receptors here all came from a human donor who received an intestinal transplant. The CDR3 runs from the conserved cysteine through the conserved F or W. D genes are given only for firm matches. Clone size is given for some rows only: seen once, a few or many times, or a class if the clone is expanded.

CDR3 protein,CDR3 DNA,J gene,D gene,clone size,V gene
CASSLEGGAYEQYF,TGTGCCAGCAGCTTGGAAGGGGGGGCCTACGAGCAGTACTTC,TRBJ2-7,-,-,TRBV5-4
CASRLRSGGYEQYF,TGTGCCAGCAGGTTGAGGTCCGGGGGATACGAGCAGTACTTC,TRBJ2-7,-,-,TRBV11-2
CASSLGWGTGESGGAFF,TGTGCCAGCAGCTTAGGGTGGGGGACAGGGGAGTCGGGCGGAGCTTTCTTT,TRBJ1-1,TRBD1,-,TRBV7-2
CASSPGGAGDTQYF,TGTGCCAGCAGCCCCGGGGGGGCGGGAGATACGCAGTATTTT,TRBJ2-3,TRBD2,-,TRBV5-6
CASSLSGQTPGELFF,TGTGCCAGCAGCTTGTCGGGACAGACGCCCGGGGAGCTGTTTTTT,TRBJ2-2,TRBD1,-,TRBV11-3
CATSPRRGMNTEAFF,TGTGCCACCAGCCCCCGACGGGGTATGAACACTGAAGCTTTCTTT,TRBJ1-1,-,-,TRBV15
CASSENRAGNTIYF,TGTGCCAGCAGCGAGAACAGGGCTGGAAACACCATATATTTT,TRBJ1-3,-,-,TRBV28
CASSLGGRGNEKLFF,TGCGCCAGCAGCTTGGGGGGACGGGGTAATGAAAAACTGTTTTTT,TRBJ1-4,-,-,TRBV5-1
CASSQTRGLGNEQFF,TGCGCCAGCAGCCAAACCAGGGGCTTGGGGAATGAGCAGTTCTTC,TRBJ2-1,-,once,TRBV4-1
CASSIGRGAYGYTF,TGTGCCAGTAGTATAGGGCGGGGGGCCTATGGCTACACCTTC,TRBJ1-2,-,-,TRBV19
CASSTDRGLRVREQFF,TGTGCCAGCAGCACAGACAGGGGGCTGAGGGTCAGGGAGCAGTTCTTC,TRBJ2-1,TRBD1,once,TRBV5-4
CASSAPGFLGETQYF,TGTGCCAGCAGTGCCCCAGGGTTTTTGGGGGAGACCCAGTACTTC,TRBJ2-5,-,-,TRBV6-1
CASSQPSLPAYGYTF,TGCGCCAGCAGCCAACCCTCTCTACCAGCATATGGCTACACCTTC,TRBJ1-2,-,-,TRBV4-1
CAIRAGDNEKLFF,TGTGCCATCAGGGCAGGCGATAATGAAAAACTGTTTTTT,TRBJ1-4,-,-,TRBV10-3
CASKDRNSGANVLTF,TGTGCCAGCAAAGACCGAAACTCTGGGGCCAACGTCCTGACTTTC,TRBJ2-6,-,-,TRBV6-6
CSARQGNYGYTF,TGCAGCGCCAGACAGGGGAACTATGGCTACACCTTC,TRBJ1-2,TRBD1,-,TRBV29-1
CASSLDGQTLGNTIYF,TGCGCCAGCAGCTTGGACGGACAGACCCTCGGAAACACCATATATTTT,TRBJ1-3,-,-,TRBV5-1
CAWSVGQRDQPQHF,TGTGCCTGGAGTGTGGGACAGCGGGATCAGCCCCAGCATTTT,TRBJ1-5,TRBD1,once,TRBV30
CASSARTGEDEQYF,TGCGCCAGCAGCGCCAGGACAGGGGAGGACGAGCAGTACTTC,TRBJ2-7,TRBD1,few,TRBV10-1
CASSLAPQGAPSGNTIYF,TGCGCCAGCAGCTTGGCGCCCCAGGGGGCCCCCTCTGGAAACACCATATATTTT,TRBJ1-3,TRBD1,-,TRBV5-1
CASSGEIQHGYTF,TGTGCCAGCAGTGGGGAGATCCAGCATGGCTACACCTTC,TRBJ1-2,-,-,TRBV2
CASSLEAGTQYF,TGTGCCAGCAGCTTAGAGGCGGGGACGCAGTATTTT,TRBJ2-3,-,-,TRBV7-2
CASSETGFGYGYTF,TGTGCCAGCAGTGAAACCGGGTTCGGCTATGGCTACACCTTC,TRBJ1-2,-,-,TRBV6-1
CASSQNTAATSYGYTF,TGTGCCAGCAGCCAGAACACGGCGGCAACAAGCTATGGCTACACCTTC,TRBJ1-2,-,-,TRBV4-2
CASSANVGQGNTIYF,TGTGCCAGCAGCGCAAATGTCGGACAGGGAAACACCATATATTTT,TRBJ1-3,-,few,TRBV5-4
CASSERNRDGDTQYF,TGTGCCAGCAGTGAAAGGAACAGGGATGGAGATACGCAGTATTTT,TRBJ2-3,-,once,TRBV6-1
CASSLAGQGKGYEQYF,TGCGCCAGCAGCTTGGCTGGACAGGGGAAAGGTTACGAGCAGTACTTC,TRBJ2-7,TRBD1,-,TRBV5-1
CASSLGQRGADTQYF,TGTGCCAGCAGCCTGGGACAGCGGGGAGCAGATACGCAGTATTTT,TRBJ2-3,-,-,TRBV5-6